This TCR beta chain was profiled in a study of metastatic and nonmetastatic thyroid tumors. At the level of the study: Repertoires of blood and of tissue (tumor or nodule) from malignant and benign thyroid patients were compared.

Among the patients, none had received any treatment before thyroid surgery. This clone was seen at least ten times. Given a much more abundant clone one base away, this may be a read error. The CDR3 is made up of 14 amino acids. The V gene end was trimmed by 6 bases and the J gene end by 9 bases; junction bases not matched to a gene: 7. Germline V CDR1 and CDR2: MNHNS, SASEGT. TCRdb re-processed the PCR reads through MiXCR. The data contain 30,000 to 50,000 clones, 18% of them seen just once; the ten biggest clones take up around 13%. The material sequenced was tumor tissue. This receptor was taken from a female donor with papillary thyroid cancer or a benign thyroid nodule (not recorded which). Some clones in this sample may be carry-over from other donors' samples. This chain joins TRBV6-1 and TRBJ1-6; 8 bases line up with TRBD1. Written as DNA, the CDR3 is TGTGCCAGCAGCATGACAGGGGTGGTTTCACCCCTCCACTTT. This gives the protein CASSMTGVVSPLHF.